A selection of T cell receptor beta chains follows, all from one sample in a study of shared clonotypes between healthy human individuals. Sequenced by immunoSEQ multiplex PCR; TCRdb stores in-frame clones only, minus some. The table shows 1.5 million to 2.5 million clones, with about 95% occurring only once. Sequenced material: naive CD8+ T cells sorted from blood. All receptors come from a man between 18 and 29 years old in good health. Both conserved end residues are part of each CDR3. The D gene is left open where the match is weak. Not all rows give a size; the values are once, few, many and, for expanded clones, a class.

TRBV7-9,NA,NA,CASNIMRGNTEAFF
TRBV13,TRBD1,NA,CASSSRGQGDYGYTF
TRBV5-6,NA,once,CASTPEGGSYEQYF
TRBV5-1,NA,NA,CASFLLGAGAGELFF
TRBV5-6,TRBD2,NA,CASSLPSGIGETQYF
TRBV6-5,NA,NA,CASSPHAGYYEKLFF
TRBV30,NA,NA,CAGDEAFF
TRBV6-5,NA,NA,CASSYFSYNTEAFF
TRBV27,NA,NA,CASSAPGRLNTEAFF
TRBV7-9,NA,NA,CASSTISYNEQFF
TRBV13,NA,NA,CASSTQGVADTQYF
TRBV5-6,NA,NA,CASSWGGTQDQPQHF
TRBV4-1,TRBD1,NA,CASSQVGQGAQYF
TRBV6-5,NA,NA,CASGSAGGSPLHF
TRBV10-2,NA,NA,CASSEKGSGGNTIYF
TRBV4-3,NA,NA,CASSQDSGTRSWSTDTQYF
TRBV6-6,TRBD2,NA,CASSYLRLAGADTQYF
TRBV7-9,NA,NA,CASSLAVGYEQYF
TRBV7-9,NA,NA,CASSNGPNEQFF
TRBV19,NA,NA,CASSIWGLNTEAFF